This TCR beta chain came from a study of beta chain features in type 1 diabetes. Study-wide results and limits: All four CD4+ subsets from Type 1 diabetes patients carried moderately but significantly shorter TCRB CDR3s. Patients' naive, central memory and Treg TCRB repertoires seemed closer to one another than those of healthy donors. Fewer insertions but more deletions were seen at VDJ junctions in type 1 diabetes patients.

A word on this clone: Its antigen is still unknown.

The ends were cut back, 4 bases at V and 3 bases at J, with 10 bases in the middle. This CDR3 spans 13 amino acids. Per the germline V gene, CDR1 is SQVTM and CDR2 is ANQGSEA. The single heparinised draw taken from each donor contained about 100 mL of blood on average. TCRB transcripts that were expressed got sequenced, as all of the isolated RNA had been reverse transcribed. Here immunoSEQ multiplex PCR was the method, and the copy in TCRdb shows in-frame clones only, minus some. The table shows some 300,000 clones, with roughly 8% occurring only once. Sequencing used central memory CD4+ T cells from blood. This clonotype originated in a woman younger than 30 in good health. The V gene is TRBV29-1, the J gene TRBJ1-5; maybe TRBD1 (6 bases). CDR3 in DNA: TGCAGCGTTGGCCAGGGGAACAATCAGCCCCAGCATTTT. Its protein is CSVGQGNNQPQHF. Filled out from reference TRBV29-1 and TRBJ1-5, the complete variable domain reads SAVISQKPSRDICQRGTSLTIQCQVDSQVTMMFWYRQQPGQSLTLIATANQGSEATYESGFVIDKFPISRPNLTFSTLTVSNMSPEDSSIYLCSVGQGNNQPQHFGDGTRLSIL.